A selection of T cell receptor beta chains follows, all from one sample in a study of somatic mutations in cytotoxic T cells in rheumatoid arthritis. Profiled with immunoSEQ multiplex PCR; TCRdb holds only in-frame clones, not every one. Found here are about 20,000 clones, 85% of them singletons; the top ten hold 5.5% to 8%. The sample taken for sequencing was CD8+ T cells sorted from blood. These receptors all come from a woman aged 40 to 50 with rheumatoid arthritis. Each CDR3 is given with its conserved first and last residue. The D gene is left open where the match is weak. Size is omitted from some rows. Given values are once, few, many or a class for expanded clones.

v_call: TRBV7-9; d_call: TRBD2; clone_size: few; j_call: TRBJ2-1; cdr3_nt: TGTGCCAGCAGCCCTACGATAGCGGGATTCACTGAGCAGTTCTTC; cdr3_aa: CASSPTIAGFTEQFF
v_call: TRBV4-1; d_call: TRBD2; clone_size: NA; j_call: TRBJ2-1; cdr3_nt: TGCGCCAGCAGCCAAAGGGCTAGCGGGACGCACAATGAGCAGTTCTTC; cdr3_aa: CASSQRASGTHNEQFF
v_call: TRBV6-6; d_call: NA; clone_size: NA; j_call: TRBJ2-1; cdr3_nt: TGTGCCAGCAGTTATGGCGGAGGTCCCTCTTTCTTC; cdr3_aa: CASSYGGGPSFF
v_call: TRBV5-1; d_call: TRBD2; clone_size: NA; j_call: TRBJ2-2; cdr3_nt: TGCGCCAGCAGCTTAGGCCTAGCGGGAGTTAACACCGGGGAGCTGTTTTTT; cdr3_aa: CASSLGLAGVNTGELFF
v_call: TRBV10-3; d_call: NA; clone_size: once; j_call: TRBJ2-3; cdr3_nt: TGTGCCATCAGCCAGGGAACAGATACGCAGTATTTT; cdr3_aa: CAISQGTDTQYF
v_call: TRBV5-1; d_call: TRBD1; clone_size: NA; j_call: TRBJ2-2; cdr3_nt: TGCGCCAGCAGCTTGGCGGCAGGGGGCCCAGCCGGGGAGCTGTTTTTT; cdr3_aa: CASSLAAGGPAGELFF
v_call: TRBV19; d_call: NA; clone_size: NA; j_call: TRBJ1-1; cdr3_nt: TGTGCCAGTAGTCTTAAAGTAAGCTGGGAAGCTTTCTTT; cdr3_aa: CASSLKVSWEAFF
v_call: TRBV6-5; d_call: NA; clone_size: once; j_call: TRBJ2-1; cdr3_nt: TGTGCCAGCACTACGACTGCAAATGAGCAGTTCTTC; cdr3_aa: CASTTTANEQFF
v_call: TRBV9; d_call: TRBD2; clone_size: NA; j_call: TRBJ2-3; cdr3_nt: TGTGCCAGCAGCGTAGGAGCGGGGAGTAACACAGATACGCAGTATTTT; cdr3_aa: CASSVGAGSNTDTQYF
v_call: TRBV5-1; d_call: TRBD2; clone_size: few; j_call: TRBJ2-2; cdr3_nt: TGCGCCAGCAGCTCCGGGACTAGCGGGAGGGCATTGGCCGGGGAGCTGTTTTTT; cdr3_aa: CASSSGTSGRALAGELFF
v_call: TRBV5-4; d_call: NA; clone_size: NA; j_call: TRBJ2-5; cdr3_nt: TGTGCCAGCAGCATGGGACTGTCCCAAGAGACCCAGTACTTC; cdr3_aa: CASSMGLSQETQYF
v_call: TRBV7-6; d_call: TRBD1; clone_size: NA; j_call: TRBJ1-3; cdr3_nt: TGTGCCAGCAGCTTATTCGGACAGGGCCTCGCGAGTCCCATATATTTT; cdr3_aa: CASSLFGQGLASPIYF
v_call: TRBV7-6; d_call: NA; clone_size: NA; j_call: TRBJ2-7; cdr3_nt: TGTGCCAGCAGCCACCCCGCGTCTCCCTACGAGCAGTACTTC; cdr3_aa: CASSHPASPYEQYF
v_call: TRBV5-1; d_call: NA; clone_size: NA; j_call: TRBJ2-2; cdr3_nt: TGCGCCAGCCAAGGGGCCACCGGGGAGCTGTTTTTT; cdr3_aa: CASQGATGELFF
v_call: TRBV5-1; d_call: TRBD2; clone_size: NA; j_call: TRBJ2-4; cdr3_nt: TGCGCCAGCAGCTTGGCCCCCCCCGGGGAAGCGGGGTTAGCCAAAAACATTCAGTACTTC; cdr3_aa: CASSLAPPGEAGLAKNIQYF
v_call: TRBV28; d_call: NA; clone_size: few; j_call: TRBJ1-1; cdr3_nt: TGTGCCAGCAAAAGGCACAGAAGAACTGAAGCTTTCTTT; cdr3_aa: CASKRHRRTEAFF
v_call: TRBV2; d_call: NA; clone_size: NA; j_call: TRBJ1-5; cdr3_nt: TGTGCCAGCAGCGCCTCGGGACTTTCTCAAAGGCCCCAGCATTTT; cdr3_aa: CASSASGLSQRPQHF
v_call: TRBV7-6; d_call: TRBD1; clone_size: NA; j_call: TRBJ1-3; cdr3_nt: TGTGCCAGCAGCCATGCCGGGACAGGGGGCTACTCTGGAAACACCATATATTTT; cdr3_aa: CASSHAGTGGYSGNTIYF
v_call: TRBV28; d_call: TRBD2; clone_size: NA; j_call: TRBJ2-3; cdr3_nt: TGTGCCAGCAGCCAAGGACTAGCGTCTAGCACAGATACGCAGTATTTT; cdr3_aa: CASSQGLASSTDTQYF
v_call: TRBV5-1; d_call: NA; clone_size: NA; j_call: TRBJ1-2; cdr3_nt: TGCGCCAGCAGCCTGACGGGGTCCTATGGCTACACCTTC; cdr3_aa: CASSLTGSYGYTF
v_call: TRBV11-3; d_call: NA; clone_size: NA; j_call: TRBJ2-3; cdr3_nt: TGTGCCAGCAGCCTTACACCGACAGATACGCAGTATTTT; cdr3_aa: CASSLTPTDTQYF
v_call: TRBV9; d_call: NA; clone_size: NA; j_call: TRBJ1-2; cdr3_nt: TGTGCCAGCAGCACCGGAGGGGAGAGCTATGGCTACACCTTC; cdr3_aa: CASSTGGESYGYTF
v_call: TRBV5-6; d_call: NA; clone_size: NA; j_call: TRBJ1-4; cdr3_nt: TGTGCCAGCAGCTTGACGGGGGAGGAAAAACTGTTTTTT; cdr3_aa: CASSLTGEEKLFF
v_call: TRBV13; d_call: TRBD2; clone_size: NA; j_call: TRBJ2-7; cdr3_nt: TGTGCCAGCAGCTCCCTCGGGCTAGCGGGGGAGCAGAGCTCCTACGAGCAGTACTTC; cdr3_aa: CASSSLGLAGEQSSYEQYF
v_call: TRBV29-1; d_call: TRBD1; clone_size: once; j_call: TRBJ2-7; cdr3_nt: TGCAGCGTTGGGAGGGGGGACAGGGCTTACGAGCAGTACTTC; cdr3_aa: CSVGRGDRAYEQYF